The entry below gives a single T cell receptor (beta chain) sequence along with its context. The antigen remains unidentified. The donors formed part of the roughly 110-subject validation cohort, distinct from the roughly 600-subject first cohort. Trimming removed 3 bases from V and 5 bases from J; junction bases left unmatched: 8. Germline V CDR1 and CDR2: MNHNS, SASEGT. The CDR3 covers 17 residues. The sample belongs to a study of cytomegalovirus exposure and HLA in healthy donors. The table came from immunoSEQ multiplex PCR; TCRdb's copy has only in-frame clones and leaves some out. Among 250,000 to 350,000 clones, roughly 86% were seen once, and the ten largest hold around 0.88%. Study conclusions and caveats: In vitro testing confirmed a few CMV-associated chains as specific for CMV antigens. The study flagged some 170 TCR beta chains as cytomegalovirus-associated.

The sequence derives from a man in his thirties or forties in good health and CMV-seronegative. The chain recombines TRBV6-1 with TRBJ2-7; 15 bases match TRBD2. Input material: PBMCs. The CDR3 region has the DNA TGTGCCAGCAGTGACAGAGGGACTAGCGGGGGGTACGACGAGCAGTACTTC. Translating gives CASSDRGTSGGYDEQYF.